This TCR beta chain emerged from a study of neoadjuvant anti-PD-1 for oral cavity cancer (dated by TCRdb to about 2021). A note on the overall study: Three to four biweekly doses of nivolumab at 3 mg/kg were mostly administered to patients before curative-intent surgical resection. Patients without progression received a fourth nivolumab dose around day 43 and underwent definitive surgical resection on days 50-56. Under RECIST 1.1, a patient counted as a responder if showing complete response, partial response or stable disease, and as a non-responder if showing progression. The parent correlative cohort included some 13 patients, with an approximately 34% response rate.

In the paper's terms, the time point label means: before neoadjuvant nivolumab. Patients had been newly diagnosed with stage II-IVA oral cavity squamous cell carcinoma, and no prior systemic or radiation treatment had been given to the patients. Everyone in the cohort had locally advanced, HPV-negative oral cavity squamous cell carcinoma. No culture maintenance or expansion was done, as the peripheral blood mononuclear cells went straight to analysis. Samples came from a longitudinal correlative study of a single-arm phase II trial of neoadjuvant nivolumab in oral cavity squamous cell carcinoma. Subject-matched pre- and post-treatment PBMCs and tumors from three responders and three non-responders were subjected to genomic DNA-based TCRbeta sequencing. Peripheral blood mononuclear cells were drawn once before nivolumab treatment and a second time after treatment, when surgery took place. The Maxwell RSC DNA from Cells kit was used to isolate genomic DNA from PBMCs.

For deep sequencing, PBMC libraries mostly used about 490 ng of input genomic DNA, with six replicates for each sample. The immunoSEQ hsTCRbeta kit was used to prepare TCRbeta libraries according to the manufacturer's instructions. Sequencing of the completed libraries took place using an Illumina NovaSeq 6000 S4 flow cell after they had been pooled to approximately 3.3 nM. Under the source paper's analysis protocol: Raw data preprocessing and quality control were performed with the immunoSEQ Analyzer. The analysis was limited to productive rearrangements, and each clonotype was defined by a unique CDR3 amino acid sequence. Using the R package tcR, the researchers computed the Gini-Simpson index as their estimate of repertoire clonality. Student's t test was used to compare Gini indices, and Pearson correlation was used to assess associations with tumor size change. The table was pulled from immuneACCESS by TCRdb, which kept in-frame rearrangements only. Such tables lose some clones; where checked, under half of the loss comes from unresolved V genes, and the rest has no known cause. V and J calls plus clone size are reproduced from that table; the DNA served to infer D and trimming. This sample gives some 71,000 clones in total; about 83% of them show up just once. More than 3% of the sample is taken by the ten largest.

What the research found in general, with its limitations: After neoadjuvant nivolumab, significantly higher T cell clonality (Gini index) was found within PBMCs in non-responders than in responders. Higher pretreatment blood Treg/Th17 ratios correlated with higher pretreatment blood TCRbeta clonality and lower post-treatment tumor TCRbeta clonality. Only a few patients per response group were included in the TCR analyses, and larger cohorts for validation were called for by the authors.

This clone was counted a single time. Its specific antigen is unknown. No much larger clone exists at a distance of one base, and base qualities are not known. The clonotype comes from a person aged 40-85 years with oral cavity squamous cell carcinoma. The sample in question was PBMCs, obtained before nivolumab (anti-PD-1) treatment.

The sequence in DNA is TGTGCCAGCAGTTACTACAGGTACAATGAGCAGTTCTTC. It translates as CASSYYRYNEQFF. Here the chain combines TRBV6-5 and TRBJ2-1; TRBD1 is possibly the D segment (5 matching bases). The CDR3, cysteine through phenylalanine, is 13 amino acids long. Just the 39-base CDR3 DNA is kept, in frame starting at base 1. V drops 1 base and J drops 4 bases, leaving 5 bases in between. In the germline V gene, CDR1 corresponds to MNHEY and CDR2 to SVGAGI.